This entry lists 14 T cell receptor beta chains sequenced from one sample in a study of T cells in Graves' hyperthyroidism and ophthalmopathy. Template material for amplifying TCR beta CDR3 regions consisted of RNA transcripts. HTBI primers drove first-round RT-PCR of the TCR CDR3. In TCRdb, the multiplex PCR reads were re-called with MiXCR into one record per CDR3 protein. The sample lists 500,000 to 800,000 distinct CDR3 sequences; 45% were seen once. Source material: peripheral blood or thyroid tissue (not recorded which). The receptors come from an adult man with Graves' disease, either hyperthyroidism or ophthalmopathy (not recorded which).

This chain uses TRBV2 with TRBJ1-1; D call uncertain. The CDR3 contains 14 residues. Germline CDR1 and CDR2: SNHLY and FYNNEI. Deletions cut 6 bases from V and 5 bases from J, with 16 bases between. The CDR3 region has the DNA TGTGCCAGCAGCTCATCGTCGGGGAAGACTGAAGCTTTCTTT. This gives the protein CASSSSSGKTEAFF.

This chain joins TRBV19 and TRBJ2-5; D might be TRBD2 (5 bases). Trimming shortened V by 5 bases and J by 9 bases, and 13 bases separated the two germline ends. This CDR3 comprises 12 residues. Germline V lookup: CDR1 LNHDA, CDR2 SQIVND (reference sequence). CDR3 nucleotide sequence: TGTGCCAGTAGTCAAGACGGGATGGCCCAGTACTTC. This sequence encodes CASSQDGMAQYF.

J is TRBJ1-5 and V is TRBV6-1; D might be TRBD1 (6 bases). This CDR3 has 15 amino acids. Trimming stripped 5 bases from V and 1 base from J, with 12 bases between. Germline lookup yields CDR1 MNHNS and CDR2 SASEGT. The CDR3 region is CASSYDRRSNQPQHF. In DNA, the CDR3 is TGTGCCAGCAGTTACGACAGGAGAAGCAATCAGCCCCAGCATTTT.

Only a few counts were recorded for this clonotype. The chain couples TRBV6-6 to TRBJ1-5; possible D gene TRBD1, 5 bases. The CDR3 runs 14 residues. Between the trimmed V and J ends, which lost 2 bases and 3 bases, there was a span of 8 bases. The germline CDR1 and CDR2 sequences are MNHNY and SVGAGI (reference sequence). This CDR3 reads CASSYGGYNQPQHF. The CDR3 nucleotides are TGTGCCAGCAGTTACGGGGGGTACAATCAGCCCCAGCATTTT.

This clonotype has a handful of counts. The chain joins TRBV7-2 to TRBJ2-2; a possible D gene is TRBD2 (5 bases). Per the germline V gene, CDR1 is SGHTA and CDR2 is FQGNSA. Trimming took off 1 base at V and 1 base at J, with 16 bases between the two ends. CDR3 length: 18 residues. CDR3 sequence: CASSLVRGQARNTGELFF. CDR3 bases: TGTGCCAGCAGCTTAGTGAGAGGGCAGGCGAGGAACACCGGGGAGCTGTTTTTT. The variable domain in full, completed from reference TRBV7-2 and TRBJ2-2, reads GAGVSQSPSNKVTEKGKDVELRCDPISGHTALYWYRQSLGQGLEFLIYFQGNSAPDKSGLPSDRFSAERTGGSVSTLTIQRTQQEDSAVYLCASSLVRGQARNTGELFFGEGSRLTVL.

The chain uses TRBV5-1 and TRBJ1-1; D call uncertain. The germline CDR1 and CDR2 sequences are SGHRS and YFSETQ. V lost 2 bases and J lost 4, with 15 bases in between. This CDR3 region has 15 residues. The CDR3 DNA sequence: TGCGCCAGCAGCTTTCAATCAGGTGTGGGCACTGAAGCTTTCTTT. Protein: CASSFQSGVGTEAFF.

This clonotype was picked up many times. This rearrangement joins TRBV10-1 to TRBJ2-7; D gene unclear. Looked up from germline, CDR1 is WNHNN and CDR2 is SYGVQD (reference sequence). The CDR3 has 15 amino acids. With 4 bases removed from V and 7 bases from J, the gap between germline ends came to 20 bases. CDR3 DNA: TGCGCCAGCAGTGGCAAAGGCTTGGGTGTTAAGGAGCAGTACTTC. Translated: CASSGKGLGVKEQYF.

The table lists this clonotype with many counts. The chain employs TRBV5-1 and TRBJ2-7; a weak D match, TRBD2 (5 bases). CDR3 length equals 14 residues. V lost 0 bases and J 2 bases, leaving 9 bases between the germline ends. Germline CDR1 reads SGHRS; CDR2 reads YFSETQ. This CDR3 is CASSLASPAYEQYF. CDR3 bases: TGCGCCAGCAGCTTGGCTAGCCCCGCCTACGAGCAGTACTTC. The full variable domain, with the rest looked up from reference TRBV5-1 and TRBJ2-7, is KAGVTQTPRYLIKTRGQQVTLSCSPISGHRSVSWYQQTPGQGLQFLFEYFSETQRNKGNFPGRFSGRQFSNSRSEMNVSTLELGDSALYLCASSLASPAYEQYFGPGTRLTVT.

This clonotype came up many times. At one of its ends the junction is not consistent with the germline gene, which may arise from a read error. This chain links TRBV7-9 with TRBJ1-6, with TRBD1 matching over 8 bases. The CDR3 runs to 15 residues. CDR1 and CDR2 (germline): SEHNR, FQNEAQ (reference sequence). The CDR3 coding sequence is TGCGCCAGCAGCCAATTCGGACAGGGTCGTTCACCCCTCCACTTT. Amino acid sequence: CASSQFGQGRSPLHF.

As to this clonotype: A much larger clone sits a single nucleotide away, making a read error possible. CDR3 sequence (DNA): TGCGCCAGCAGCACGGGAGAGTTCTATGGCTACACCTTC. Translating it yields CASSTGEFYGYTF. This chain connects TRBV16 to TRBJ1-2; D gene uncertain. Looked up from germline, CDR1 is KGHSY and CDR2 is FQNENV. CDR3 length: 13 residues.

This clonotype was detected many times. The chain couples TRBV7-9 to TRBJ1-4, with TRBD1 as a possible D gene (5 bases). CDR3 length equals 14 residues. Germline assignment: CDR1 SEHNR and CDR2 FQNEAQ (reference sequence). Between the trimmed V and J ends, which lost 4 bases and 4 bases, there was a span of 10 bases. The CDR3 loop is CASSWDGSNEKLFF. The CDR3 DNA sequence: TGTGCCAGCAGCTGGGACGGCAGTAATGAAAAACTGTTTTTT.

Comment on this clonotype: A read error may account for a junction end that differs from germline. The gene calls are TRBV7-3 and TRBJ2-5, with TRBD2 as a possible D gene (5 bases). Germline V lookup: CDR1 SGHTA, CDR2 FQGTGA. The CDR3 is 13 amino acids. The CDR3 DNA reads TGTGCCAGCAGCTTATTGAGGGTGCCCACCCTTCGGTTC. Protein sequence: CASSLLRVPTLRF. Full variable domain (remainder filled in from reference TRBV7-3 and TRBJ2-5): GAGVSQTPSNKVTEKGKYVELRCDPISGHTALYWYRQSLGQGPEFLIYFQGTGAADDSGLPNDRFFAVRPEGSVSTLKIQRTERGDSAVYLCASSLLRVPTLRFGPGTRLLVL.

This clonotype was detected a few times. V gene TRBV12-3 or TRBV12-4 combines with J gene TRBJ1-5; D remains unclear. The CDR3 contains 14 residues. The V end lost 3 bases, the J end lost 3 bases, and 9 bases lay between the germline ends. The CDR3 loop is CASSLAAFNQPQHF. CDR3 DNA: TGTGCCAGCAGTTTGGCCGCATTCAATCAGCCCCAGCATTTT.

Details on this clonotype: An end of the junction differs from the germline gene, which may be a read error. The gene calls are TRBV10-1 and TRBJ2-7, with 14 bases identical to TRBD2. CDR3 length: 16 residues. Germline CDR1 and CDR2: WNHNN and SYGVQD (reference sequence). CDR3 residues: CTSRFTGTSGRNEQYF. The CDR3 nucleotides read TGCACCAGCAGATTCACCGGGACTAGCGGGAGAAACGAGCAGTACTTC.